This TCR beta chain originates from a study of blood T cells in healthy people across ages (dated by TCRdb to 2013 to 2016). As for the study more broadly: In model experiments, template switching captured about one uniquely barcoded TCR beta cDNA molecule for every two T cells. Age-related changes in TCR beta repertoire diversity were measured in the study by deep sequencing normalized with unique cDNA molecular identifiers. To avoid experimental bias, donors of different ages were spread randomly across the sequencing lanes. For two donors (one aged 18 to 29 and one aged 80 or older), the study analyzed two additional independent replicas of 1 million unique cDNA reads from the same blood draw. The donors were split into four age groups: young (average about 15 years), middle-aged (over 35), aged (over 55) and long-lived (under 90).

Reading from cysteine to phenylalanine, the CDR3 counts 15 amino acids. Of the read, only the CDR3 DNA is kept; its 45 bases are in frame from base 1. V is pruned by 11 bases and J by 10 bases, leaving 14 bases of the junction without a gene match. The germline V gene (reference sequence) specifies MNHNY as CDR1 and SVGAGI as CDR2. Study-level results and caveats: As age increased, observed TCR beta diversity per million T cells dropped in a roughly linear way, and a significant reduction was already evident by age around 41. The long-lived group showed more naive CD4+ T cells, fewer expanded clones and increased TCR diversity than the aged group, suggesting age selection. Because donor CMV infection status was unknown, age-related changes in expanded clonotypes were potentially confounded. Observed TCR beta diversity correlated strongly with the percentage of naive T cells measured by flow cytometry. Estimates of total diversity from one million sequenced T cells were regarded as lower bounds and underestimates. Since profiling was done on bulk unsorted PBMCs, naive and antigen-experienced compartments could not be conclusively compared.

Of note for this clonotype: Its antigen is not yet known. It has no much larger one-base neighbor in the sample; base qualities were not kept.

The approximately 39 donors, aged about 6 to 95 years, were systemically healthy Caucasian individuals from Russia. Each donor gave roughly 11 milliliters of peripheral blood, drawn into EDTA-treated Vacutainer tubes. Ficoll-Paque density-gradient centrifugation was used to isolate PBMCs, with at least 6.5 million per sample. Total RNA was extracted from PBMCs with Trizol reagent, with at least 5.5 micrograms obtained per sample. For every donor, flow cytometry on a PBMC aliquot measured the percentage of naive CD45RAhigh/CD27high T cells. Libraries were built with 5' RACE. The sequencing machine was an Illumina HiSeq 2500. A second PCR of roughly 7 to 12 cycles was run with a J-beta primer mix and a sample-barcoded 5' primer. A template-switch 5' adaptor carrying 12 random nucleotides introduced a unique molecular identifier onto each TCR beta cDNA molecule. Each sample yielded at least 3 million CDR3-containing paired-end reads. First-strand cDNA was synthesized from all RNA with the Mint cDNA synthesis kit, primed by a TRBC-specific oligonucleotide. After uracil-DNA glycosylase treatment, a first 18-cycle PCR used universal primers M1SS and BC2_uni_R on all cDNA. On the authors' methods: For normalization, 1 million high-quality reads, each with a distinct molecular identifier, were randomly selected from each sample. Instead of being binned into consensus sequences, reads with shared molecular identifiers were discarded. MiTCR, set to a Q25 quality threshold and the strictest error-elimination algorithm, was used for CDR3 identification, clonotype clustering and error correction. A nonparametric unseen species model with Euler transformation was used to estimate lower-bound total TCR beta diversity. TCRdb trimmed public reads at Q25 via fastp, called clones via MiXCR and kept in-frame beta chains. For every CDR3 protein sequence, its rows merge into one entry that carries the most common genes and DNA. The V and J calls shown here were made by TCRdb, not taken from the authors' results. The sample records roughly 1.6 million distinct CDR3 sequences, roughly a third of which are singletons. 10% to 12% of the sample is taken by the ten largest.

The sample consisted of blood. The chain joins TRBV6-6 to TRBJ1-6, with 10 middle bases fitting TRBD1. The sequence came from a woman in her 30s in good health. The encoded CDR3 is CAGTLRDRGGSPLHF. The DNA reads TGTGCCGGCACCCTCAGGGACAGGGGAGGCTCACCCCTCCACTTT.